The 24 T cell receptor beta chains listed next were all sequenced from one sample in a study of identical twins. In TCRdb, the 5' RACE reads were re-called with MiXCR into one record per CDR3 protein. Of around 960,000 distinct CDR3 sequences listed, roughly an eighth are singletons. The same data also contributed to another study, on yellow fever vaccine responses in identical twins.

Sequencing was performed on PBMCs. These receptors came from a woman between 18 and 29 years old in good health.

This clonotype was recorded many times. CDR3 sequence: CASSPGFDEKLFF. CDR3 coding DNA: TGTGCCAGCAGCCCGGGCTTCGATGAAAAACTGTTTTTT. The chain has TRBV7-9 and TRBJ1-4; D ambiguous. CDR1 is SEHNR, CDR2 FQNEAQ, per germline (reference sequence). CDR3 length: 13 residues. The ends were cut back, 5 bases at V and 6 bases at J, with 10 bases in the middle.

The sample holds many counts of this clonotype. The J gene is TRBJ2-1, the V gene TRBV28; 7 nucleotides agree with TRBD2. The CDR3 is 16 residues long. CDR1 is MDHEN and CDR2 is SYDVKM in the germline V gene. With V trimmed by 1 base and J by 10 bases, 13 bases remained unmatched. As DNA, the CDR3 is TGTGCCAGCAGTTTATTTGAGATGGGTATCGGGGGGGAGCAGTTCTTC. It yields the protein CASSLFEMGIGGEQFF.

This clonotype was counted between two and nine times. The chain uses TRBV5-1 and TRBJ2-5, with 15 bases aligning to TRBD2. Per germline, CDR1 SGHRS and CDR2 YFSETQ. The CDR3 consists of 20 residues. V trimming: 0 bases; J trimming: 2 bases; junction bases outside the gene matches: 11. The CDR3 reads CASSLGAKGLAGGVQETQYF. The CDR3 DNA is TGCGCCAGCAGCTTGGGGGCAAAGGGACTAGCGGGAGGTGTTCAAGAGACCCAGTACTTC.

This clonotype was counted between two and nine times. This chain uses TRBV5-6 with TRBJ2-1; 9 bases agree with TRBD2. Germline assignment: CDR1 SGHDT and CDR2 YYEEEE. Trimming took 4 bases from V and 0 from J; bases not matched to a gene: 8. The CDR3 spans 17 residues. The CDR3 reads CASSPIAGALSYNEQFF. In DNA, the CDR3 is TGTGCCAGCAGCCCAATAGCGGGGGCCCTCTCCTACAATGAGCAGTTCTTC.

This rearrangement joins TRBV12-3 or TRBV12-4 to TRBJ1-1, with unresolved D. The length of the CDR3 is 15 residues. The V gene lost 2 bases and the J gene lost 6 bases, with 16 bases spanning the gap. The CDR3 sequence: CASSLISGGISEAFF. CDR3 in DNA: TGTGCCAGCAGTTTAATTTCCGGCGGAATCTCTGAAGCTTTCTTT.

This rearrangement joins TRBV15 to TRBJ1-5; D unresolved. The CDR3 loop spans 17 amino acids. Trimming took off 0 bases at V and 0 bases at J, with 12 bases between the two ends. Germline lookup yields CDR1 LNHNV and CDR2 YYDKDF (reference sequence). The CDR3 DNA reads TGTGCCACCAGCAGAGATTCACATGAACATAGCAATCAGCCCCAGCATTTT. This encodes CATSRDSHEHSNQPQHF.

V usage is TRBV5-1 and J usage is TRBJ2-1; maybe TRBD1 (7 bases). The CDR3 runs to 18 residues. The ends were cut back, 3 bases at V and 3 bases at J, with 22 bases in the middle. CDR1 is SGHRS and CDR2 is YFSETQ in the germline V gene. The CDR3 region has the DNA TGCGCCAGCAGCTCACTAGCCCCCGTCCCAGGGGGCTACAATGAGCAGTTCTTC. Translated: CASSSLAPVPGGYNEQFF.

This clonotype was found a few times. The rearrangement joins TRBV18 to TRBJ2-1; 8 bases fit TRBD1. This CDR3 has 15 residues. V shed 2 bases and J 4 bases; nucleotides not matched to a gene: 4. Looked up from germline, CDR1 is KGHSH and CDR2 is LQKENI. For the CDR3, the DNA is TGTGCCAGCTCACCATGGGACAGGCTTTACAATGAGCAGTTCTTC. It codes for CASSPWDRLYNEQFF.

The sample holds a few counts of this clonotype. The V gene is TRBV6-2 or TRBV6-3, the J gene TRBJ2-7; 9 bases align to TRBD2. The V and J ends lost 6 bases and 7 bases, in that order; junction bases with no gene match: 13. CDR1 and CDR2 from the germline V gene are MNHEY and SVGEGT. The CDR3 has 15 amino acids. CDR3 protein: CASRDPSGTGGEQYF. In nucleotides, the CDR3 is TGTGCCAGCAGGGATCCTAGCGGGACTGGGGGGGAGCAGTACTTC.

The rearrangement links TRBV7-9 to TRBJ2-3; D might be TRBD2 (5 bases). Germline V gene sequence: CDR1 SEHNR, CDR2 FQNEAQ (reference sequence). This CDR3 spans 13 amino acids. DNA of the CDR3: TGTGCATCCCGTCGGGGAAGCGCAGATACGCAGTATTTT. Its protein is CASRRGSADTQYF. The full variable domain, in which reference TRBV7-9 and TRBJ2-3 provide the parts outside the CDR3, is DTGVSQNPRHKITKRGQNVTFRCDPISEHNRLYWYRQTLGQGPEFLTYFQNEAQLEKSRLLSDRFSAERPKGSFSTLEIQRTEQGDSAMYLCASRRGSADTQYFGPGTRLTVL.

The chain couples TRBV5-5 to TRBJ1-1; possibly TRBD1 for D (5 bases). Deletions cut 2 bases from V and 1 base from J, with 15 bases between. Germline V gene sequence: CDR1 SGHKS, CDR2 YYEKEE (reference sequence). The CDR3 length is 16 residues. The CDR3 nucleotides read TGTGCCAGCAGCTTCCAACCGTCGACAGCGAACACTGAAGCTTTCTTT. It encodes CASSFQPSTANTEAFF.

The chain joins TRBV6-9 to TRBJ1-2; D is undetermined. V lost 7 bases to trimming and J lost 5 bases, with 17 bases between them. Germline V gene sequence: CDR1 MNHGY, CDR2 SVAAGI. CDR3 length: 14 residues. In DNA form, the CDR3 reads TGTGCCAGCATCCTCCCCGGGGAGCAGTATGGCTACACCTTC. Protein sequence: CASILPGEQYGYTF.

V gene TRBV29-1 combines with J gene TRBJ2-1; 10 bases are shared with TRBD2. Trimming removed 6 bases from V and 4 bases from J; junction bases left unmatched: 3. The CDR3 is 13 residues long. Germline loops: CDR1 SQVTM, CDR2 ANQGSEA. The CDR3 DNA is TGCAGCGTCCAGCGGGGGGGGTACAATGAGCAGTTCTTC. Translation: CSVQRGGYNEQFF.

This clonotype was counted only a few times. The chain couples TRBV7-3 to TRBJ2-7; D may be TRBD1 (6 bases). Germline CDR1 is SGHTA and CDR2 is FQGTGA. V dropped 5 bases and J dropped 2 bases, with 10 bases sitting between them. This CDR3 contains 13 residues. CDR3 residues: CASSPDRTYEQYF. For the CDR3, the DNA is TGTGCCAGCAGCCCCGACAGGACCTACGAGCAGTACTTC.

A few counts support this clonotype. The V and J genes are TRBV2 and TRBJ2-5; either TRBD1 or TRBD2 may fit D (5 bases each). Trimming cost V 7 bases and J 4 bases, with 19 bases left between them. The germline gives CDR1 SNHLY, CDR2 FYNNEI. This CDR3 is built from 15 residues. The CDR3, as DNA: TGTGCCAGCACCCCCCCCGACAGAGAGGGAGAGACCCAGTACTTC. Amino acid sequence: CASTPPDREGETQYF.

The chain's CDR3 is CASSRTGAFGEAFF. The CDR3 bases are TGTGCCAGCAGCCGCACAGGGGCCTTTGGTGAAGCTTTCTTT. The J gene is TRBJ1-1, the V gene TRBV16; 7 nucleotides align to TRBD1. The germline V gene has CDR1 KGHSY and CDR2 FQNENV. The CDR3 is 14 amino acids. The V and J ends lost 4 bases and 7 bases, in that order; junction bases with no gene match: 9.

V is TRBV11-3 and J is TRBJ2-7; D tentatively reads TRBD1 or TRBD2 (6 bases each). CDR1 and CDR2 from the germline V gene are SGHNT and YENEEA. V lost 5 bases, J lost 0 bases, and 17 bases lay in between. The CDR3 contains 16 residues. The CDR3, as DNA: TGTGCCAGCAGCCTAGCGTACAGGGCGAGCTCCTACGAGCAGTACTTC. It yields the protein CASSLAYRASSYEQYF.

This clonotype was detected only a few times. This chain links TRBV25-1 with TRBJ2-1; 12 nucleotides agree with TRBD2. The V and J ends lost 3 bases and 9 bases, in that order; junction bases with no gene match: 6. CDR3 length equals 15 residues. Germline V gives CDR1 MGHDK, CDR2 SYGVNS. CDR3 protein: CASSDPSGRAGEQFF. The CDR3 DNA follows: TGTGCCAGCAGTGACCCTAGCGGGAGGGCCGGTGAGCAGTTCTTC.

This clonotype was recorded a few times. V is TRBV6-5 and J is TRBJ2-5; 10 positions agree with TRBD2. V was pared by 3 bases and J by 2 bases, with 6 bases of the junction left unmatched. The CDR3 spans 16 residues. In germline, CDR1 is MNHEY, CDR2 SVGAGI. The CDR3 region has the DNA TGTGCCAGCAGTTATTCCCTAGCGGGAGCACAAGAGACCCAGTACTTC. This codes for CASSYSLAGAQETQYF.

This clonotype was counted a few times. The V gene is TRBV25-1, the J gene TRBJ2-5; D possibly corresponds to TRBD2 (5 bases). V was cut by 2 bases and J by 0 bases, with 10 bases left in between. CDR3 size: 15 residues. In germline, CDR1 is MGHDK, CDR2 SYGVNS. The CDR3 is CASSESGSYQETQYF. The CDR3 nucleotides read TGTGCCAGCAGTGAAAGCGGTTCGTACCAAGAGACCCAGTACTTC.

This clonotype turned up a few times. The J gene is TRBJ2-1, the V gene TRBV3-1; 9 nucleotides line up with TRBD1. The junction had 11 bases not matched to a gene; V was cut back by 6 bases and J by 8 bases. Germline V gives CDR1 LGHDT, CDR2 YNNKEL (reference sequence). The CDR3 length is 15 residues. The chain's CDR3 is CASSRTGTGFDEQFF. The CDR3 DNA is TGTGCCAGCAGTCGCACCGGGACAGGGTTTGATGAGCAGTTCTTC.

In its sample, this clonotype was seen a few times. This chain joins TRBV12-3 or TRBV12-4 and TRBJ2-7; 12 positions match TRBD2. V gave up 6 bases and J gave up 5 bases; unmatched junction bases: 5. This CDR3 contains 14 residues. The chain's CDR3 is CASRATSGSHEQYF. CDR3 in DNA: TGTGCCAGCAGAGCGACTAGCGGGAGCCACGAGCAGTACTTC.

V is TRBV9 and J is TRBJ2-7; tentatively, D is TRBD2 (6 bases). The CDR3 consists of 14 residues. Germline values: CDR1 SGDLS, CDR2 YYNGEE. V was shortened by 0 bases and J by 2 bases, with 9 bases between the two germline ends. This CDR3 reads CASSVGGGAYEQYF. The CDR3 DNA is TGTGCCAGCAGCGTAGGAGGCGGGGCCTACGAGCAGTACTTC.

This clonotype was observed at least ten times. The chain combines TRBV28 with TRBJ1-5; 10 bases map to TRBD1. V trimming: 3 bases; J trimming: 0 bases; junction bases outside the gene matches: 2. The germline CDR1 and CDR2 sequences are MDHEN and SYDVKM. CDR3 size: 16 residues. The CDR3 sequence is CASSLGTGASNQPQHF. Written as DNA, the CDR3 is TGTGCCAGCAGTTTGGGGACAGGGGCTAGCAATCAGCCCCAGCATTTT.